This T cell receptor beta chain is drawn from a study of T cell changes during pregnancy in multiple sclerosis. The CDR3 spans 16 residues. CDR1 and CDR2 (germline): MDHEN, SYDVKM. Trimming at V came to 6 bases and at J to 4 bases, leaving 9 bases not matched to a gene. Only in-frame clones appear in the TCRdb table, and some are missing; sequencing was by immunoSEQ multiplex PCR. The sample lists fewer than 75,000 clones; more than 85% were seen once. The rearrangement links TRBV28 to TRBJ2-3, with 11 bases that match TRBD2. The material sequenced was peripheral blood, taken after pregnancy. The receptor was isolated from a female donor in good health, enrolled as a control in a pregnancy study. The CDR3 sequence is CASRKYTSGSADTQYF. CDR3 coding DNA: TGTGCCAGCAGGAAGTATACTAGCGGGAGTGCAGATACGCAGTATTTT.